This T cell receptor (beta chain) came from a study of blood T cell repertoires in COVID-19. In the study overall: Acute and convalescent COVID-19 specimens originated in the United States, Italy and Spain. PBMCs, B-cell-depleted T cells, or T cells provided the cDNA or gDNA that made up the material.

CDR3 length: 16 amino acids. Germline V gene data show CDR1 as KGHSH and CDR2 as LQKENI. Trimming removed 4 bases at V and 4 bases at J, with 18 bases between. In the original analysis: The assay estimated nucleated cells by amplifying reference gene primers. This table comes from immunoSEQ multiplex PCR, and its TCRdb copy is limited to in-frame clones, with some not included. The D gene and trimming were derived from the DNA, and the V and J assignments and clone size from that table. The sample lists around 91,000 clones; less than 85% were seen once. The V gene is TRBV18, the J gene TRBJ2-3, with D perhaps matching TRBD1 (6 bases). The material sequenced was peripheral blood. The receptor was derived from a man aged 80 or over with acute or convalescent COVID-19. DNA of the CDR3: TGTGCCAGCTCACAACAGGGAAATGTTGGCGCAGATACGCAGTATTTT. Translation: CASSQQGNVGADTQYF.